The entry below describes one T cell receptor beta chain. The target antigen is unknown. This specimen belongs to a study of persistence of HIV-infected CD4 T cells. Study findings and constraints: Rare CMV-responding cells carrying HIV-1 proviruses were not analyzed separately for TCR.

Germline V lookup: CDR1 LGHNT, CDR2 FRNRAP. The CDR3 extends over 16 amino acids. Trimming cost V 5 bases and J 0 bases, with 11 bases left between them. Sequencing used immunoSEQ version 4 in survey mode. Using immunoSEQ multiplex PCR, the repertoire was profiled, and TCRdb retains in-frame clones only, with some absent. The sample records 25,000 to 40,000 clones, 80% to 90% being singletons. The stimulus was an HIV-1 Gag 15-mer peptide pool, 0.95 to 1 ug/peptide/mL. Sorted nonresponding memory CD4+ T cells were CD40L-negative, CD69-negative, CD45RO-high. Plasma HIV-1 RNA stayed below 50 copies/mL for at least 4 years. Donors had CD4+ T cell counts above 400 cells/uL and were CMV-seropositive.

The sequences come from CD4+ T cells sorted from PBMCs after approximately 19-hour stimulation, collected from a patient who received antiretroviral therapy. The chain employs TRBV12-5 and TRBJ2-6; TRBD1 might be the D (5 bases). This receptor was obtained from an adult woman with HIV who was CMV-seropositive. The CDR3 coding sequence is TGTGCTAGTGGTCCGCAAACAGGCTCTGGGGCCAACGTCCTGACTTTC. Residues: CASGPQTGSGANVLTF.